This TCR beta chain appears in the sequencing data of a study of persistence of HIV-infected CD4 T cells (dated by TCRdb to about 2020). Regarding the complete study: The study isolated CMV- and HIV-1 Gag-responding CD4+ T cells from ART-treated individuals to examine antigen-driven clonal expansion of HIV-1-infected cells. The median time participants had been on suppressive ART was eight to nine years. Peripheral blood samples of up to about 180 mL were collected at multiple time points, except for a couple of participants, who underwent leukapheresis at a single time point. The clonality of all cells in each sorted population was assessed by TCRbeta sequencing, whereas the clonality of infected cells was assessed by proviral sequencing. Cross-participant TCR cluster analysis included 8 participants for CMV and roughly 7 participants for Gag.

On the study overall, not on this receptor specifically: Only a small number of individuals took part in the study, and the range of antigens tested was limited. Significantly lower TCRbeta richness was observed in CMV- and Gag-responding cells than in anti-CD3/anti-CD28-responding cells, and higher oligoclonality was observed in CMV-responding cells than in CD3/CD28-stimulated and Gag-responding cells. Antigen-responding cells were enriched for degenerate expanded CDR3beta sequences, which suggests convergent selection of CD4+ responses to CMV and Gag. Within the same sorted populations, how oligoclonal the TCRs were correlated with how oligoclonal the proviruses were. Because the TCR analyses were done in bulk, restricting them to just the rare CMV-responding cells that actually carried HIV-1 proviruses was not possible.

CDR1 SGDLS and CDR2 YYNGEE are derived from the germline V gene. The CDR3 has 14 amino acids, counting the end cysteine and phenylalanine. Only the CDR3 part of the read is kept: 42 bases, read in frame from the first base. The junction carries 11 bases between V and J, which are trimmed by 4 bases and 3 bases respectively. TCRbeta repertoires were sequenced from genomic DNA with the immunoSEQ hsTCRB assay version 4 in survey mode. Genomic DNA was diluted to around 9.2 ng/uL, using up to about 1 ug per sample for TCRbeta sequencing. The authors' analysis ran thus. TCRbeta data were analyzed in ImmunoSeq Analyzer 3.0, with diversity computed on productive nucleotide rearrangements. Lower-bound TCR diversity was estimated with the improved Chao index, and clonality with the Gini coefficient using the Immunarch R package. When different nucleotide rearrangements encoded the same CDR3beta amino acid sequence, each rearrangement was treated as a distinct clonotype. Differential abundance analysis found TCRbeta sequences that were significantly enriched in antigen-responding cells compared with anti-CD3/anti-CD28-activated cells. GLIPH2 clustered TCRs by predicted peptide-MHC specificity, both within individual participants and across merged participant data sets. TCRdb carries this immuneACCESS record with in-frame sequences only. Its versions omit some clonotypes, under half of them owing to an unresolved V gene in the studies checked, with the rest unexplained. That table supplies the V and J calls and clone size; D and trimming were determined from the DNA. The sample contains approximately 30,000 clones, over 80% of them found a single time. The ten largest clones add up to around 6% of the sample.

Points on this clone: No cognate antigen has been identified for it. There are no base qualities to consult, and no much larger clone falls within one base.

The meaning of the sample's treatment or condition label: suppressive antiretroviral therapy. Lysates of CMV-infected fibroblasts at roughly 10 ug/mL were used to stimulate the cells. Memory populations depleted of antigen-responding cells were obtained by sorting nonresponding CD40L-negative CD69-negative CD45RO-high memory CD4+ T cells. HIV-1-infected adults in whom suppressive ART had been started during chronic infection were enrolled as participants. For at least 4 years, the participants' plasma HIV-1 RNA had been undetectable, below 50 copies/mL. To be included, participants needed a CD4+ T cell count above 400 cells/uL and a positive CMV serology. Before stimulation, PBMCs were isolated using density centrifugation and depleted of CD8+ T cells. For more than 15 hours, the CD8-depleted PBMCs were stimulated with anti-CD28/CD49d costimulation, a CD40-blocking antibody, and enfuvirtide to prevent new infections. Cells were sorted on a Beckman Coulter MoFlo Legacy or XDP sorter, with propidium iodide excluding dead cells. Genomic DNA was extracted with the QIAamp DNA Mini Kit for samples above one million cells, otherwise with the Quick-DNA Microprep Kit.

This specimen was CD4+ T cells sorted from PBMCs after approximately 20-hour stimulation, taken from a patient who received antiretroviral therapy. Interpreted using the paper, the cell subset or site label stands for: CD40L-CD69- CD45RO-high memory CD4 T cells not responding to CMV lysate. This TCR came from an adult woman with HIV who was CMV-seropositive. The rearranged segments are TRBV9 and TRBJ1-5; matching of 6 bases hints at TRBD1 as the D gene. The sequenced DNA: TGTGCCAGCAGCCGAACAGGGATCAATCAGCCCCAGCATTTT. It encodes CASSRTGINQPQHF.